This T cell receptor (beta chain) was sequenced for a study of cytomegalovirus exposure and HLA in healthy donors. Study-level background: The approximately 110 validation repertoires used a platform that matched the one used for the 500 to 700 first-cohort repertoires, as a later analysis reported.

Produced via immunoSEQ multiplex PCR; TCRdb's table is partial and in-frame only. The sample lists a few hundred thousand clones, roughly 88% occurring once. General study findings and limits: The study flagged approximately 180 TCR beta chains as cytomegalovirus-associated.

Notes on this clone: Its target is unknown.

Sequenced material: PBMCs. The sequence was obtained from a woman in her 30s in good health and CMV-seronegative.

Here the CDR3 reads CASSSAGYQPQHF. DNA of the CDR3: TGTGCCAGCTCATCCGCAGGTTATCAGCCCCAGCATTTT. The chain employs TRBV2 and TRBJ1-5, with D unresolved. V lost 8 bases and J lost 5, with 13 bases in between. The CDR3 runs to 13 residues. The germline gives CDR1 SNHLY, CDR2 FYNNEI.